This entry describes one TCR beta chain. This specimen comes from a study of blood T cell repertoires in COVID-19. About the research overall: Italy, Spain and the United States were the sources of the convalescent and acute COVID-19 samples. T cells, B-cell-depleted T cells, or PBMCs provided the cDNA or gDNA that served as material.

The CDR3 totals 14 residues. This table comes from immunoSEQ multiplex PCR, and its TCRdb copy is limited to in-frame clones, with some not included. The repertoire has 140,000 to 150,000 clones, 88% of them found once; the top ten carry around 1.9%. Material for sequencing was peripheral blood. The sequence was obtained from a man between 65 and 80 years old with acute or convalescent COVID-19. The chain employs TRBV21-1 and TRBJ2-1; TRBD2 is taken as the D call from the table, unchecked against the DNA. TRBV21-1 has pseudogene status. The CDR3 here is CASSKPMYEGEQFF. The CDR3 DNA is TGTGCCAGCAGCAAACCCATGTACGAGGGTGAGCAGTTCTTC.